This T cell receptor beta chain is from a study of response to subunit inactivated influenza vaccine. TCRdb re-called the RT-PCR reads with MiXCR, one entry per CDR3 protein. The sample lists around 580,000 distinct CDR3 sequences; 11% to 15% were seen once. In this sample, this clonotype turned up many times. The CDR3 is 16 residues long. Trimming cost V 5 bases and J 2 bases; bases outside gene matches: 11. The specimen was PBMCs from blood, collected approximately 13 days after vaccination. The gene calls are TRBV12-3 or TRBV12-4 and TRBJ2-7; TRBD1 agrees at 8 bases. This TCR derives from a man in his fifties or sixties who received an inactivated influenza vaccine. The CDR3 sequence is CASSKSGTGLTYEQYF. CDR3 coding DNA: TGTGCCAGCAGTAAATCCGGGACAGGCTTAACCTACGAGCAGTACTTC.